These 21 T cell receptor beta chains originate from one sample sequenced in a study of OX40 agonist ivuxolimab in advanced cancers. Clones were sequenced by immunoSEQ multiplex PCR, and TCRdb holds only the in-frame ones, with some missing. Counted here are approximately 45,000 clones, approximately 91% occurring once; the ten biggest clones make up approximately 52%. The starting material was CD4+ or CD8+ T cells sorted from blood, obtained in a trial of the OX40 agonist ivuxolimab. The receptors derive from an adult with an advanced solid tumor such as melanoma, head and neck, liver or kidney cancer.

The chain couples TRBV6-5 to TRBJ2-1, with 14 nucleotides matching TRBD2. Per the germline V gene, CDR1 is MNHEY and CDR2 is SVGAGI. The trim removed 2 bases at V and 7 bases at J, leaving 4 bases unmatched. The length of the CDR3 is 16 residues. The CDR3 nucleotides are TGTGCCAGCAGTTACCGGACTAGCGGGGGGTTGAATGAGCAGTTCTTC. Its translation: CASSYRTSGGLNEQFF.

The V gene is TRBV5-1, the J gene TRBJ2-7; D is possibly TRBD2 (6 bases). The V gene's germline CDR1 is SGHRS and CDR2 YFSETQ. CDR3 size: 12 residues. Between the trimmed V and J ends, which lost 5 bases and 3 bases, there was a span of 9 bases. The CDR3 coding sequence is TGCGCCAGCAGTCGCGGGGACTACGAGCAGTACTTC. Translation gives CASSRGDYEQYF.

This clone was picked up one time. J is TRBJ2-2 and V is TRBV14, with D possibly matching TRBD2 (6 bases). The CDR3 length is 17 residues. Trimming took off 0 bases at V and 2 bases at J, with 13 bases between the two ends. Germline lookup yields CDR1 SGHDN and CDR2 FVKESK. The chain's CDR3 is CASSQDFIADNTGELFF. The CDR3 nucleotides read TGTGCCAGCAGCCAAGATTTCATAGCGGATAACACCGGGGAGCTGTTTTTT.

The V gene is TRBV7-8, the J gene TRBJ2-7; D gene unclear. The germline V gene encodes CDR1 SGHVS and CDR2 FQNEAQ. The CDR3 contains 11 residues. Trimming took 2 bases from V and 3 from J, leaving 2 bases between them. CDR3 amino acids: CASSLNYEQYF. For the CDR3, the DNA is TGTGCCAGCAGCTTAAACTACGAGCAGTACTTC.

The J gene is TRBJ1-1, the V gene TRBV10-3; tentatively, D is TRBD1 (5 bases). The V gene's germline CDR1 is ENHRY and CDR2 SYGVKD. This CDR3 spans 15 amino acids. V was clipped by 6 bases and J by 3 bases, with 17 bases between them. CDR3 sequence (DNA): TGTGCCATCAGCGCCTCGCAGGGTGGGGACACTGAAGCTTTCTTT. It yields the protein CAISASQGGDTEAFF.

The J gene is TRBJ2-2, the V gene TRBV11-2, with D perhaps matching TRBD1 (5 bases). The V end was cut by 5 bases, the J end by 1 base, with 11 bases between. This CDR3 contains 15 residues. Germline loops: CDR1 SGHAT, CDR2 FQNNGV. CDR3 protein: CASSRTNQNTGELFF. CDR3 DNA sequence: TGTGCCAGCAGCAGGACAAATCAGAACACCGGGGAGCTGTTTTTT.

This clone was counted a single time. The V call is TRBV10-2, the J call TRBJ2-5; D not certain. The DNA end is more similar to TRBJ2-7, so the J call may be wrong. Germline values: CDR1 WSHSY, CDR2 SAAADI. This CDR3 comprises 11 residues. The CDR3 coding sequence is TGCGCCAGCGGAAGCTCCTACGAGCAGTACTTC. Protein: CASGSSYEQYF.

The chain carries TRBV2 and TRBJ2-5, with TRBD1 matching over 7 bases. TRBJ2-7 explains the end of the DNA better; the J call may be wrong. Germline V gives CDR1 SNHLY, CDR2 FYNNEI. The CDR3 loop spans 13 amino acids. The CDR3 region is CASSEGQGREQYF. The CDR3 DNA reads TGTGCCAGCAGTGAAGGACAGGGTCGCGAGCAGTACTTC.

V gene TRBV14 combines with J gene TRBJ2-5; TRBD2 matches at 10 bases. Trimming at V came to 0 bases and at J to 1 base, leaving 5 bases not matched to a gene. Germline CDR1 is SGHDN and CDR2 is FVKESK. The CDR3 consists of 17 residues. The CDR3 DNA follows: TGTGCCAGCAGCCAAGACTACGGGACTAGCGTCCAAGAGACCCAGTACTTC. It is translated as CASSQDYGTSVQETQYF.

The rearrangement joins TRBV6-5 to TRBJ1-1, with D maybe TRBD1 (6 bases). The V and J ends lost 2 bases and 0 bases respectively, with 13 bases between them. The CDR3 runs to 16 residues. CDR1 MNHEY and CDR2 SVGAGI come from the germline V gene. The CDR3 region is CASSYPRTAMNTEAFF. As DNA, the CDR3 is TGTGCCAGCAGTTACCCACGGACAGCCATGAACACTGAAGCTTTCTTT.

The J gene is TRBJ2-3, the V gene TRBV6-4; 7 nucleotides align to TRBD1. V gave up 4 bases and J gave up 4 bases; unmatched junction bases: 5. CDR3 length equals 14 residues. Germline V gene sequence: CDR1 MRHNA, CDR2 SNTAGT. The CDR3 spells CASSGGGEADTQYF. The CDR3 DNA reads TGTGCCAGCAGTGGAGGGGGCGAGGCAGATACGCAGTATTTT.

In nucleotides, the CDR3 is TGTGCCACCAGCAGAGATGCGCGACAGGGATTAACAGATACGCAGTATTTT. Translating gives CATSRDARQGLTDTQYF. The rearrangement links TRBV15 to TRBJ2-3; 7 nucleotides align to TRBD1. With 0 bases clipped from V and 3 bases from J, the junction kept 9 bases outside the gene matches. The CDR3 totals 17 residues. CDR1 and CDR2 (germline): LNHNV, YYDKDF (reference sequence).

The gene calls are TRBV11-2 and TRBJ1-4, with 8 bases fitting TRBD1. Germline trimming cut 1 base from V and 5 bases from J; bases unmatched to any gene: 6. Per the germline V gene, CDR1 is SGHAT and CDR2 is FQNNGV. The CDR3 runs 16 residues. The CDR3 protein is CASSLVGTGVNEKLFF. In DNA form, the CDR3 reads TGTGCCAGCAGCTTAGTGGGGACAGGCGTGAATGAAAAACTGTTTTTT.

The chain has TRBV5-1 and TRBJ2-7; the D call may be TRBD1 or TRBD2 (5 bases each). The V end was cut by 5 bases, the J end by 2 bases, with 11 bases between. Germline CDR1 is SGHRS and CDR2 is YFSETQ. This CDR3 region has 13 residues. CDR3 DNA sequence: TGCGCCAGCAGGGGGACGTACGCCTACGAGCAGTACTTC. Translating it yields CASRGTYAYEQYF.

The V and J genes are TRBV2 and TRBJ2-7; D may correspond to TRBD1 or TRBD2 (6 bases each). Germline lookup yields CDR1 SNHLY and CDR2 FYNNEI. This CDR3 is built from 12 residues. Trimming removed 7 bases at V and 4 bases at J, with 11 bases between. The chain's CDR3 is CASNKGGYEQYF. DNA for the CDR3: TGTGCCAGCAACAAGGGGGGTTACGAGCAGTACTTC. The complete variable domain, with remaining parts taken from reference TRBV2 and TRBJ2-7, reads EPEVTQTPSHQVTQMGQEVILRCVPISNHLYFYWYRQILGQKVEFLVSFYNNEISEKSEIFDDQFSVERPDGSNFTLKIRSTKLEDSAMYFCASNKGGYEQYFGPGTRLTVT.

The V gene is TRBV7-2, the J gene TRBJ1-1, with D perhaps TRBD1 (5 bases). Germline CDR1 is SGHTA and CDR2 is FQGNSA. The CDR3 consists of 13 residues. V gave up 3 bases and J gave up 1 base, with 6 bases separating them. The CDR3 loop is CASSFQGNTEAFF. The CDR3 nucleotides read TGTGCCAGCAGCTTTCAGGGGAACACTGAAGCTTTCTTT. Filled out from reference TRBV7-2 and TRBJ1-1, the complete variable domain reads GAGVSQSPSNKVTEKGKDVELRCDPISGHTALYWYRQSLGQGLEFLIYFQGNSAPDKSGLPSDRFSAERTGGSVSTLTIQRTQQEDSAVYLCASSFQGNTEAFFGQGTRLTVV.

This sequence joins TRBV13 and TRBJ2-5; D not certain. The CDR3 is 13 amino acids. The germline V gene has CDR1 PRHDT and CDR2 FYEKMQ (reference sequence). The V and J ends lost 2 bases and 5 bases respectively, with 9 bases between them. In DNA form, the CDR3 reads TGTGCCAGCAGCTTACGCAGGATGGAGACCCAGTACTTC. Protein product: CASSLRRMETQYF.

This chain joins TRBV6-6 and TRBJ1-5; 9 bases map to TRBD1. In germline, CDR1 is MNHNY, CDR2 SVGAGI (reference sequence). CDR3 length: 13 amino acids. After removal of 5 bases from V and 8 bases from J, the junction contained 4 bases not matched to a gene. In nucleotides, the CDR3 is TGTGCCAGCAGTCAACAGGGGGCTGAGCCCCAGCATTTT. Its translation: CASSQQGAEPQHF.

The V and J genes are TRBV5-1 and TRBJ2-2, with 8 bases fitting TRBD2. The CDR3 covers 17 residues. Germline lookup yields CDR1 SGHRS and CDR2 YFSETQ. The trim removed 1 base at V and 3 bases at J, leaving 8 bases unmatched. The CDR3 DNA reads TGCGCCAGCAGCTTGCGAGACGGCGGGGGGTACACCGGGGAGCTGTTTTTT. Protein sequence: CASSLRDGGGYTGELFF.

The chain combines TRBV11-1 with TRBJ1-1; the D gene is possibly TRBD1 (5 bases). V shed 7 bases and J shed 0 bases, with 9 bases lying between them. CDR1 SGHAT and CDR2 FQDESV come from the germline V gene (reference sequence). The CDR3 is made up of 13 amino acids. CDR3 bases: TGTGCCAGCAAAAAGGACATGAACACTGAAGCTTTCTTT. This codes for CASKKDMNTEAFF.

The chain employs TRBV5-1 and TRBJ2-5; no firm D call. Trimming removed 5 bases from V and 7 bases from J, with 21 bases in between. The CDR3 totals 15 residues. Germline CDR1 SGHRS, CDR2 YFSETQ. In nucleotides, the CDR3 is TGCGCCAGCAGTGACGGGCCGCTCCCACCTTGGACCCAGTACTTC. Translating gives CASSDGPLPPWTQYF.